These 11 T cell receptor beta chains came from one sample sequenced in a study of cytomegalovirus exposure and HLA in healthy donors. Profiled with immunoSEQ multiplex PCR; TCRdb holds only in-frame clones, not every one. The sample carries 150,000 to 200,000 clones, around 92% recorded once. The specimen sequenced was PBMCs. The receptors come from a woman aged 18-30 years in good health and CMV-seropositive.

This chain uses TRBV7-2 with TRBJ1-1, with D possibly being TRBD1 (6 bases). The CDR3 has 14 amino acids. Germline loops: CDR1 SGHTA, CDR2 FQGNSA. Trimming pared 5 bases from V and 4 bases from J, leaving 14 bases between. CDR3: CASSKGGRGTEAFF. As DNA, the CDR3 is TGTGCCAGCAGCAAAGGGGGTCGGGGCACTGAAGCTTTCTTT.

This rearrangement joins TRBV5-4 to TRBJ2-3; TRBD1 agrees at 11 bases. CDR3 size: 16 residues. With 1 base clipped from V and 6 bases from J, the junction kept 7 bases outside the gene matches. Germline V lookup: CDR1 SGHNT, CDR2 YYREEE (reference sequence). CDR3 residues: CASSLKLGQGGDTQYF. The CDR3 nucleotides are TGTGCCAGCAGCTTGAAATTGGGACAGGGGGGCGATACGCAGTATTTT.

CDR3 loop: CASSLVRATGTEAFF. CDR3 nucleotides: TGTGCCAGCAGCTTAGTCCGCGCTACAGGGACCGAAGCTTTCTTT. The V call is TRBV7-2, the J call TRBJ1-1, with D perhaps TRBD1 (6 bases). Trimming shortened V by 1 base and J by 8 bases, and 17 bases separated the two germline ends. Per the germline V gene, CDR1 is SGHTA and CDR2 is FQGNSA. The CDR3 is 15 residues long.

The count of this clone is one. The chain links TRBV5-4 to TRBJ2-1; 8 bases are shared with TRBD2. CDR1 SGHNT and CDR2 YYREEE come from the germline V gene (reference sequence). The CDR3 has 16 residues. The V gene end was trimmed by 4 bases and the J gene end by 3 bases; junction bases not matched to a gene: 9. In nucleotides, the CDR3 is TGTGCCAGCAGCGCCGGGAGGGCTAGAGACTACAATGAGCAGTTCTTC. It encodes CASSAGRARDYNEQFF. Supplemented by reference TRBV5-4 and TRBJ2-1, the full variable domain reads ETGVTQSPTHLIKTRGQQVTLRCSSQSGHNTVSWYQQALGQGPQFIFQYYREEENGRGNFPPRFSGLQFPNYSSELNVNALELDDSALYLCASSAGRARDYNEQFFGPGTRLTVL.

The V call is TRBV7-2, the J call TRBJ1-4; 7 bases map to TRBD1. The CDR3 runs 17 residues. CDR1 SGHTA and CDR2 FQGNSA come from the germline V gene. With 5 bases clipped from V and 8 bases from J, the junction kept 17 bases outside the gene matches. CDR3: CASSQIAGQAIDEKLFF. In nucleotides, the CDR3 is TGTGCCAGCAGCCAGATCGCCGGACAGGCGATCGACGAAAAACTGTTTTTT.

The V call is TRBV28, the J call TRBJ2-7; tentatively, D is TRBD1 (7 bases). Trimming took 10 bases from V and 6 from J, leaving 13 bases between them. The CDR3 has 11 residues. The germline gives CDR1 MDHEN, CDR2 SYDVKM. The CDR3 DNA reads TGTGCCACCAGGGGGGCTCGCGAGCAGTACTTC. Translated: CATRGAREQYF.

V and J are TRBV7-3 and TRBJ2-7; 8 bases are shared with TRBD2. CDR3 length: 14 residues. The V and J ends lost 5 bases and 2 bases, in that order; junction bases with no gene match: 5. Looked up from germline, CDR1 is SGHTA and CDR2 is FQGTGA. The CDR3 DNA is TGTGCCAGCAGCCACGTAGCGGGGACCTACGAGCAGTACTTC. Amino acids: CASSHVAGTYEQYF.

The rearrangement links TRBV5-1 to TRBJ1-2, with no clear D. The V end was cut by 0 bases, the J end by 8 bases, with 20 bases between. CDR1 is SGHRS, CDR2 YFSETQ, per germline. The CDR3 spans 16 residues. The CDR3 sequence is CASSLGATTGEGGYTF. In DNA form, the CDR3 reads TGCGCCAGCAGCTTGGGAGCAACGACGGGCGAGGGAGGCTACACCTTC. Looking up the rest from reference TRBV5-1 and TRBJ1-2 gives the full variable domain: KAGVTQTPRYLIKTRGQQVTLSCSPISGHRSVSWYQQTPGQGLQFLFEYFSETQRNKGNFPGRFSGRQFSNSRSEMNVSTLELGDSALYLCASSLGATTGEGGYTFGSGTRLTVV.

The chain is built from TRBV7-2 and TRBJ1-1; perhaps TRBD1 as D (5 bases). CDR3 length equals 14 residues. Trimming shortened V by 2 bases and J by 0 bases, and 7 bases separated the two germline ends. The germline V gene encodes CDR1 SGHTA and CDR2 FQGNSA. CDR3 sequence: CASSLPTVNTEAFF. As DNA, the CDR3 is TGTGCCAGCAGCTTACCGACAGTGAACACTGAAGCTTTCTTT.

This chain uses TRBV9 with TRBJ2-7, with TRBD2 matching over 8 bases. Germline CDR1 and CDR2: SGDLS and YYNGEE. CDR3 length: 15 residues. V trimming: 0 bases; J trimming: 3 bases; junction bases outside the gene matches: 5. CDR3 DNA sequence: TGTGCCAGCAGCGTAGGGGGACTAGAGTACTACGAGCAGTACTTC. It is translated as CASSVGGLEYYEQYF.

This clone was found once. The chain couples TRBV5-6 to TRBJ2-3; tentative D call: TRBD1 (5 bases). This CDR3 region has 13 residues. The germline V and J ends were trimmed by 4 bases and 2 bases, with 8 bases remaining between them. CDR1 is SGHDT and CDR2 is YYEEEE in the germline V gene. This CDR3 reads CASSRQHTDTQYF. The CDR3 nucleotides read TGTGCCAGCAGCCGACAGCACACAGATACGCAGTATTTT.